The 6 T cell receptor beta chains below come from one sample, sequenced in a study of T cell responses to AZD1222 COVID-19 vaccine. Generated by immunoSEQ multiplex PCR, the TCRdb table keeps only in-frame clones and is missing some. Among 60,000 to 65,000 clones, roughly 84% were seen once, and the ten largest hold roughly 6.6%. The sample consisted of peripheral blood, taken on day 0 of AZD1222 vaccination. Source of these receptors: an adult in good health.

The chain recombines TRBV6-2 or TRBV6-3 with TRBJ2-6, with 13 bases matching TRBD2. The length of the CDR3 is 20 residues. Germline V lookup: CDR1 MNHEY, CDR2 SVGEGT. V dropped 1 base and J dropped 0; count of bases not matched to a gene: 6. CDR3 sequence (DNA): TGTGCCAGCAGTTACTTGACTAGCGGGGGGCCTAGCTCTGGGGCCAACGTCCTGACTTTC. Its protein product is CASSYLTSGGPSSGANVLTF.

This clone was seen more than once but under ten times. This chain joins TRBV4-2 and TRBJ1-5; 9 bases fit TRBD1. The J segment lost 6 bases and the V segment lost 3 bases, leaving 3 bases of the junction unmatched. Germline-derived CDR1 and CDR2 are LGHNA and YNFKEQ. This CDR3 comprises 14 residues. CDR3 coding DNA: TGTGCCAGCAGCCAGACAGGGGGAAGTCAGCCCCAGCATTTT. Its protein is CASSQTGGSQPQHF.

This clone was counted only a few times. The CDR3 DNA sequence: TGTGCCAGCAGCCAAGTGGGGGCGGGGGGACCCTACGAGCAGTACTTC. It encodes CASSQVGAGGPYEQYF. The J gene is TRBJ2-7, the V gene TRBV3-1 (or the pseudogene TRBV3-2); TRBD2 matches 8 bases. The J segment lost 2 bases and the V segment lost 1 base, leaving 7 bases of the junction unmatched. In germline, CDR1 is LGHDT, CDR2 YNNKEL (reference sequence). The CDR3 has 16 amino acids.

The V and J genes are TRBV19 and TRBJ2-1; 13 bases fit TRBD2. Germline CDR1 is LNHDA and CDR2 is SQIVND (reference sequence). The CDR3 consists of 16 residues. The trim removed 4 bases at V and 4 bases at J, leaving 4 bases unmatched. CDR3 coding DNA: TGTGCCAGTAGTACCCGACTAGCGGGGGGATACAATGAGCAGTTCTTC. The encoded protein is CASSTRLAGGYNEQFF.

The rearrangement links TRBV6-1 to TRBJ2-6; TRBD1 matches 8 bases. Germline V gene sequence: CDR1 MNHNS, CDR2 SASEGT. The CDR3 sequence is 17 residues long. Trimming at V came to 1 base and at J to 0 bases, leaving 2 bases not matched to a gene. The CDR3 DNA reads TGTGCCAGCAGTGAAGACAGGGGGATCTCTGGGGCCAACGTCCTGACTTTC. The encoded protein is CASSEDRGISGANVLTF.

The J gene is TRBJ2-7, the V gene TRBV14, with D possibly matching TRBD1 (5 bases). Deletions cut 0 bases from V and 4 bases from J, with 10 bases between. Germline values: CDR1 SGHDN, CDR2 FVKESK. The CDR3 is made up of 14 amino acids. The CDR3 here is CASSQDLRGYEQYF. In nucleotides, the CDR3 is TGTGCCAGCAGCCAAGATCTAAGGGGTTACGAGCAGTACTTC.